This T cell receptor (beta chain) was sequenced for a study of cytomegalovirus exposure and HLA in healthy donors. Study conclusions and caveats: In a later analysis, compared with equally common non-associated chains, HLA-associated beta chains were more expanded. Analysis was carried out at a later point, and it linked a missense DCLRE1C variant to TCR beta V- and J-gene trimming. The listing of 150 to 200 TCR beta chains classed them as cytomegalovirus-associated.

This PCR relied on a set of 60 Vbeta primers and 13 Jbeta primers. The method was immunoSEQ multiplex PCR; TCRdb's version includes in-frame clones alone and lacks a portion of them. Of 70,000 to 95,000 clones in the sample, over 75% were seen once. As concerns this clone: What it binds is not known.

The CDR3 sequence is 13 residues long. The J segment lost 3 bases and the V segment lost 7 bases, leaving 7 bases of the junction unmatched. CDR1 and CDR2 (germline): SGHRS, YFSETQ. The clonotype comes from a man younger than 30 in good health and CMV-seronegative. The sequenced sample consisted of PBMCs. V gene TRBV5-1 combines with J gene TRBJ2-7, with 7 bases lining up with TRBD1. The CDR3: CASSGTAHYEQYF. The DNA of the CDR3 is TGCGCCAGCTCCGGGACAGCACACTACGAGCAGTACTTC.